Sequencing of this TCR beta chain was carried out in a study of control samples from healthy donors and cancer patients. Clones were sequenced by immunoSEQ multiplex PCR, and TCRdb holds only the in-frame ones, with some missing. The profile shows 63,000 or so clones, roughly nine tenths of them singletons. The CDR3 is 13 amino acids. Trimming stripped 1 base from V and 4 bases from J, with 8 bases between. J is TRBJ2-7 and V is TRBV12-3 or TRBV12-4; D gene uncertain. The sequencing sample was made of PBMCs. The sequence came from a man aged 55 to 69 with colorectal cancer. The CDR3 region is CASSLGQRYEQYF. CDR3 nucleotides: TGTGCCAGCAGTTTAGGTCAGCGTTACGAGCAGTACTTC.